This entry lists 23 T cell receptor beta chains sequenced from one sample in a study of beta chain features in type 1 diabetes. The study reverse transcribed the entire isolated RNA, so it sequenced expressed TCRB transcripts. Here immunoSEQ multiplex PCR was the method, and the copy in TCRdb shows in-frame clones only, minus some. The table lists about 900,000 clones, roughly a sixth of them singletons. Sequencing was carried out using naive CD4+ T cells from blood. These receptors all come from a woman between 18 and 29 years old in good health.

The CDR3 nucleotides are TGTGCCATTTACAGGGGGCGAAGTGAGCAGTTCTTC. The encoded protein is CAIYRGRSEQFF. V usage is TRBV28 and J usage is TRBJ2-1, with 9 bases that match TRBD1. This CDR3 is 12 amino acids long. The V segment lost 10 bases and the J segment 9 bases; nucleotides outside the gene matches: 7. The germline V gene has CDR1 MDHEN and CDR2 SYDVKM.

The chain uses TRBV25-1 and TRBJ2-1; unclear D gene. The germline gives CDR1 MGHDK, CDR2 SYGVNS. Trimming pared 7 bases from V and 0 bases from J, leaving 13 bases between. This CDR3 contains 15 residues. CDR3 DNA sequence: TGTGCCAGCATCAAGCCGGGTAGCTCCTACAATGAGCAGTTCTTC. Translating it yields CASIKPGSSYNEQFF.

This sequence joins TRBV6-5 and TRBJ1-1; possible D gene TRBD1, 5 bases. This CDR3 region has 16 residues. The germline V and J ends were trimmed by 0 bases and 4 bases, with 15 bases remaining between them. Germline lookup yields CDR1 MNHEY and CDR2 SVGAGI. CDR3 sequence (DNA): TGTGCCAGCAGTTACTCCCCGGAGCCCGGGGGCACTGAAGCTTTCTTT. It yields the protein CASSYSPEPGGTEAFF.

This clone came up a few times. J is TRBJ1-2 and V is TRBV9, with unresolved D. Trimming cost V 0 bases and J 6 bases, with 15 bases left between them. CDR1 and CDR2 from the germline V gene are SGDLS and YYNGEE. CDR3 size: 15 residues. The DNA of the CDR3 is TGTGCCAGCAGCGTAGGAACCGTAGGGTTCGATGGCTACACCTTC. Translation: CASSVGTVGFDGYTF.

Turning to this clone: The same CDR3 also results from other DNA sequences found in this sample. The V and J genes are TRBV9 and TRBJ2-1, with D possibly TRBD2 on 6 matching bases. The V gene's germline CDR1 is SGDLS and CDR2 YYNGEE. V was shortened by 0 bases and J by 2 bases, with 9 bases between the two germline ends. This CDR3 contains 15 residues. CDR3: CASSVDGGAYNEQFF. The CDR3 nucleotides are TGTGCCAGCAGCGTAGATGGCGGGGCCTACAATGAGCAGTTCTTC.

V gene TRBV7-9 combines with J gene TRBJ2-7, with D perhaps given as TRBD1 or TRBD2 (6 bases each). V was shortened by 5 bases and J by 0 bases, with 14 bases between the two germline ends. The germline CDR1 and CDR2 sequences are SEHNR and FQNEAQ (reference sequence). This CDR3 has 15 amino acids. CDR3 residues: CASSPRGLHSYEQYF. CDR3 coding DNA: TGTGCCAGCAGCCCCAGGGGACTGCACTCCTACGAGCAGTACTTC.

This clone was observed a handful of times. J is TRBJ2-3 and V is TRBV29-1, with 7 nucleotides matching TRBD2. The germline V gene encodes CDR1 SQVTM and CDR2 ANQGSEA. Germline trimming cut 7 bases from V and 2 bases from J; bases unmatched to any gene: 6. This CDR3 is built from 13 residues. This CDR3 is CSGRERPTDTQYF. In DNA, the CDR3 is TGCAGCGGGCGGGAGAGGCCCACAGATACGCAGTATTTT.

This sequence joins TRBV29-1 and TRBJ2-1; 8 nucleotides align to TRBD1. Per germline, CDR1 SQVTM and CDR2 ANQGSEA. The ends lost 6 bases at V and 7 bases at J; junction bases unmatched: 14. CDR3 length: 15 amino acids. CDR3 residues: CSVSGGRAYDNEQFF. The CDR3 nucleotides are TGCAGCGTGTCAGGGGGCCGAGCCTATGATAATGAGCAGTTCTTC.

The table lists this clone with a few counts. V and J are TRBV7-3 and TRBJ2-1; D possibly matches TRBD1 or TRBD2 (6 bases each). With 5 bases removed from V and 4 bases from J, the gap between germline ends came to 12 bases. The CDR3 has 14 residues. Per the germline V gene, CDR1 is SGHTA and CDR2 is FQGTGA. CDR3 nucleotides: TGTGCCAGCAGCGAGGGGGGCTCTTACAATGAGCAGTTCTTC. It is translated as CASSEGGSYNEQFF.

This clone showed up just a few times. This chain joins TRBV4-2 and TRBJ2-3; D perhaps matches TRBD1 (5 bases). The length of the CDR3 is 16 residues. Trimming removed 1 base at V and 4 bases at J, with 15 bases between. CDR1 is LGHNA, CDR2 YNFKEQ, per germline. This chain's CDR3 is CASSQVFREQADTQYF. In nucleotides, the CDR3 is TGTGCCAGCAGCCAAGTATTCAGGGAACAAGCAGATACGCAGTATTTT.

This sequence joins TRBV29-1 and TRBJ2-1; D not resolved. The CDR3 has 16 amino acids. Germline CDR1 is SQVTM and CDR2 is ANQGSEA. Trimming removed 4 bases at V and 0 bases at J, with 16 bases between. The DNA for the CDR3 is TGCAGCGTTGTAATGTCTCTATCCAGCTCCTACAATGAGCAGTTCTTC. This sequence encodes CSVVMSLSSSYNEQFF.

This clone was observed a handful of times. The chain carries TRBV11-2 and TRBJ1-1, with D maybe TRBD1 (5 bases). The CDR3 covers 13 residues. Between the trimmed V and J ends, which lost 5 bases and 3 bases, there was a span of 10 bases. Germline V gene lookup returns CDR1 SGHAT and CDR2 FQNNGV. CDR3 amino acids: CASSRGLDTEAFF. In nucleotides, the CDR3 is TGTGCCAGCAGCCGGGGGTTGGACACTGAAGCTTTCTTT.

V and J are TRBV19 and TRBJ1-5, with D perhaps TRBD1 (5 bases). The CDR3 has 12 amino acids. V was cut by 6 bases and J by 5 bases, with 8 bases left in between. Germline CDR1 LNHDA, CDR2 SQIVND (reference sequence). The CDR3 DNA sequence: TGTGCCAGTAGGGTACAGGATCAGCCCCAGCATTTT. This sequence encodes CASRVQDQPQHF.

This clone was detected only a few times. The chain is built from TRBV4-3 and TRBJ1-3; maybe TRBD1 (6 bases). The CDR3 loop spans 16 amino acids. Germline lookup yields CDR1 LGHNA and CDR2 YSLEER. Trimming took off 2 bases at V and 0 bases at J, with 11 bases between the two ends. The CDR3 bases are TGCGCCAGCAGCCAACTTTCGACAGGCTCTGGAAACACCATATATTTT. It translates to CASSQLSTGSGNTIYF.

The chain combines TRBV5-4 with TRBJ2-2; 9 bases match TRBD2. Germline-derived CDR1 and CDR2 are SGHNT and YYREEE (reference sequence). The ends lost 2 bases at V and 5 bases at J; junction bases unmatched: 7. This CDR3 contains 16 residues. The CDR3 is CASSFGRTSVTGELFF. CDR3 DNA: TGTGCCAGCAGCTTCGGCCGGACTAGCGTAACCGGGGAGCTGTTTTTT.

On this clone: The same CDR3 is also encoded by other DNA sequences in this sample. The J gene is TRBJ2-3, the V gene TRBV7-9, with D uncertain. The CDR3 runs 14 residues. CDR1 and CDR2 from the germline V gene are SEHNR and FQNEAQ (reference sequence). V lost 1 base and J 0 bases, leaving 5 bases between the germline ends. CDR3 region: CASSLVGSTDTQYF. The DNA of the CDR3 is TGTGCCAGCAGCTTAGTCGGTAGCACAGATACGCAGTATTTT.

This clone was observed a handful of times. The chain links TRBV6-5 to TRBJ2-1; 7 bases fit TRBD2. Germline V CDR1 and CDR2: MNHEY, SVGAGI. CDR3 length equals 16 residues. The V segment lost 0 bases and the J segment 5 bases; nucleotides outside the gene matches: 7. CDR3 DNA: TGTGCCAGCAGTTACTCGCTGAGACTAGCTAACAATGAGCAGTTCTTC. The encoded protein is CASSYSLRLANNEQFF.

The chain uses TRBV9 and TRBJ2-3; tentatively, D is TRBD2 (6 bases). Trimming shortened V by 3 bases and J by 0 bases, and 11 bases separated the two germline ends. Germline CDR1 SGDLS, CDR2 YYNGEE. The length of the CDR3 is 15 residues. The CDR3 is CASSGPTRSTDTQYF. CDR3 DNA: TGTGCCAGCAGCGGGCCGACTAGAAGCACAGATACGCAGTATTTT.

This clone was seen more than once but under ten times. The chain uses TRBV27 and TRBJ1-2; the D is unclear. The CDR3 is 14 amino acids. Per the germline V gene, CDR1 is MNHEY and CDR2 is SMNVEV (reference sequence). Trimming pared 3 bases from V and 4 bases from J, leaving 12 bases between. DNA for the CDR3: TGTGCCAGCAGTTTCGGGCGGCGCCCCTATGGCTACACCTTC. Its translation is CASSFGRRPYGYTF.

This clone was picked up a small number of times. The sample contains more than one DNA sequence encoding this CDR3. This chain links TRBV5-1 with TRBJ1-1; D is perhaps TRBD1 (5 bases). Germline lookup yields CDR1 SGHRS and CDR2 YFSETQ. The CDR3 sequence is 13 residues long. Between the trimmed V and J ends, which lost 2 bases and 3 bases, there was a span of 8 bases. CDR3 sequence (DNA): TGCGCCAGCAGCTTTACGGGGGACACTGAAGCTTTCTTT. It encodes CASSFTGDTEAFF. Supplemented by reference TRBV5-1 and TRBJ1-1, the full variable domain reads KAGVTQTPRYLIKTRGQQVTLSCSPISGHRSVSWYQQTPGQGLQFLFEYFSETQRNKGNFPGRFSGRQFSNSRSEMNVSTLELGDSALYLCASSFTGDTEAFFGQGTRLTVV.

This clone was seen a handful of times. Other DNA sequences of this sample code for an identical CDR3. V usage is TRBV9 and J usage is TRBJ2-6, with no clear D. Trimming stripped 0 bases from V and 0 bases from J, with 4 bases between. This CDR3 is 15 amino acids long. Germline CDR1 SGDLS, CDR2 YYNGEE. For the CDR3, the DNA is TGTGCCAGCAGCGTAGGTGGCTCTGGGGCCAACGTCCTGACTTTC. Translation gives CASSVGGSGANVLTF.

J is TRBJ2-5 and V is TRBV9; a possible D gene is TRBD1 (6 bases). V was trimmed by 0 bases and J by 5 bases, leaving 20 bases between them. The V gene's germline CDR1 is SGDLS and CDR2 YYNGEE. This CDR3 comprises 17 residues. The CDR3 reads CASSVGSGANNRETQYF. For the CDR3, the DNA is TGTGCCAGCAGCGTAGGCTCAGGGGCGAATAATAGGGAGACCCAGTACTTC.

The chain employs TRBV6-1 and TRBJ2-1; a weak D match, TRBD2 (5 bases). This CDR3 region has 14 residues. The germline V gene has CDR1 MNHNS and CDR2 SASEGT. V lost 3 bases, J lost 4 bases, and 10 bases lay in between. In DNA form, the CDR3 reads TGTGCCAGCAGTGAGATACGGGGATACAATGAGCAGTTCTTC. Protein product: CASSEIRGYNEQFF.